This T cell receptor (beta chain) stems from a study of beta chain features in type 1 diabetes. This clone showed up just a few times. CDR1 SEHNR and CDR2 FQNEAQ come from the germline V gene (reference sequence). This CDR3 is built from 15 residues. V shed 1 base and J shed 1 base, with 11 bases lying between them. The investigators reverse transcribed all of the isolated RNA, so they sequenced expressed TCRB transcripts. Repertoires were generated with immunoSEQ multiplex PCR, while TCRdb's copy carries only in-frame clones and drops some. The table has nearly 250,000 clones, roughly 14% seen once; the top ten hold about 0.027%.

The specimen was naive CD4+ T cells from blood. The chain links TRBV7-9 to TRBJ2-7, with D maybe TRBD2 (5 bases). This clonotype was sampled from a middle-aged woman in good health. The CDR3 DNA sequence: TGTGCCAGCAGCTTAGATGCCGGGAAATCCTACGAGCAGTACTTC. It yields the protein CASSLDAGKSYEQYF.